These T cell receptor beta chains were read from a single sample in a study of T-cell memory formation after mild COVID-19. MiXCR was run by TCRdb on the 5' RACE reads, yielding one entry per CDR3 protein. The table records fewer than 200,000 distinct CDR3 sequences, 20% to 25% of them present only once. The sample consisted of PBMCs or a T cell subset sorted from them (not recorded which). Receptors originate from an adult woman who had mild COVID-19 (a few samples of this study predate the infection). Cell type and time point are not known. Both conserved end residues are part of each CDR3. The D gene is left open where the match is weak. The size entry is marked missing in some rows and otherwise reads once, few, many or a size class.

V gene	D gene	J gene	clone size	CDR3 protein	CDR3 DNA
TRBV5-1	NA	TRBJ2-7	NA	CASNPGDSTDEQYF	TGCGCCAGCAATCCGGGAGACAGTACCGACGAGCAGTACTTC
TRBV7-9	NA	TRBJ2-3	NA	CASGATEGDTQYF	TGTGCCAGCGGTGCCACAGAAGGAGATACGCAGTATTTT
TRBV30	NA	TRBJ1-5	few	CAWSVGQGFQPQHF	TGTGCCTGGAGTGTAGGGCAGGGGTTTCAGCCCCAGCATTTT
TRBV6-5	NA	TRBJ1-1	few	CASSFSLITEAFF	TGTGCCAGCAGCTTTTCCTTGATTACTGAAGCTTTCTTT
TRBV24-1	NA	TRBJ2-3	NA	CATSDAPDTDTQYF	TGTGCCACCAGTGATGCACCAGACACAGATACGCAGTATTTT
TRBV4-1	NA	TRBJ1-1	NA	CASSPLYNTMNTEAFF	TGCGCCAGCAGCCCCCTTTATAACACCATGAACACTGAAGCTTTCTTT
TRBV5-1	TRBD1	TRBJ2-1	few	CASSGGQSSYNEQFF	TGCGCCAGCAGCGGGGGACAGAGCTCCTACAATGAGCAGTTCTTC
TRBV9	TRBD2	TRBJ2-3	NA	CASSASGGDWEDTQYF	TGTGCCAGCAGCGCCTCCGGGGGGGATTGGGAAGATACGCAGTATTTT
TRBV30	TRBD1	TRBJ1-1	NA	CAWTHGQEGTEAFF	TGTGCCTGGACCCACGGACAGGAGGGCACTGAAGCTTTCTTT
TRBV7-8	NA	TRBJ2-7	NA	CASSFRSYEQYF	TGTGCCAGCAGCTTCCGCTCCTACGAGCAGTACTTC
TRBV24-1	NA	TRBJ1-2	few	CATSDPTGVVGYTF	TGTGCCACCAGTGACCCGACGGGGGTGGTTGGCTACACCTTC
TRBV5-5	TRBD1	TRBJ1-1	NA	CASSWTGSPEAFF	TGTGCCAGCAGCTGGACAGGATCTCCTGAAGCTTTCTTT
TRBV30	TRBD1	TRBJ2-1	few	CAWSYPGQGANEQFF	TGTGCCTGGAGTTATCCGGGACAGGGGGCTAATGAGCAGTTCTTC
TRBV7-9	TRBD2	TRBJ2-5	few	CASAPLAGLKTQYF	TGTGCCAGCGCGCCTCTAGCGGGGTTAAAGACCCAGTACTTC
TRBV24-1	NA	TRBJ2-1	few	CATSDHRVTEQFF	TGTGCCACCAGTGATCACAGGGTGACTGAGCAGTTCTTC
TRBV12-3/TRBV12-4	NA	TRBJ2-2	NA	CASTLPVVSGELFF	TGTGCCAGCACCCTTCCCGTGGTGTCCGGGGAGCTGTTTTTT
TRBV28	NA	TRBJ1-1	NA	CASRDSTSTTEAFF	TGTGCCAGCAGGGACTCGACGTCGACCACTGAAGCTTTCTTT
TRBV29-1	NA	TRBJ2-3	few	CSVEGGGDTDTQYF	TGCAGCGTTGAAGGAGGGGGGGACACAGATACGCAGTATTTT
TRBV11-2	TRBD1	TRBJ2-3	NA	CASSLDTTGGQAPEDTQYF	TGTGCCAGCAGCTTAGATACGACAGGGGGGCAGGCCCCGGAAGATACGCAGTATTTT
TRBV5-1	NA	TRBJ2-7	NA	CASSLAPDTSYEQYF	TGCGCCAGCAGCTTGGCTCCTGACACGTCCTACGAGCAGTACTTC
TRBV12-3/TRBV12-4	NA	TRBJ1-1	NA	CASSFNDMNTEAFF	TGTGCCAGCAGTTTTAATGACATGAACACTGAAGCTTTCTTT
TRBV9	TRBD2	TRBJ2-1	NA	CASSQQRAGGSNEQFF	TGTGCCAGCAGCCAACAGCGGGCGGGAGGGAGCAATGAGCAGTTCTTC
TRBV4-1	NA	TRBJ1-6	NA	CASSQDLGHRSPLHF	TGCGCCAGCAGCCAAGATCTAGGACATCGATCACCCCTCCACTTT
TRBV4-1	TRBD1	TRBJ2-7	NA	CASSQGPDRVAEQYF	TGCGCCAGCAGCCAAGGACCGGACAGGGTGGCCGAGCAGTACTTC
TRBV7-2	TRBD2	TRBJ2-1	few	CASSSLAGDGASYNEQFF	TGTGCCAGCAGCTCCCTAGCGGGAGATGGGGCCTCCTACAATGAGCAGTTCTTC
TRBV4-1	NA	TRBJ2-2	NA	CASSQEGLTGELFF	TGCGCCAGCAGCCAAGAAGGCTTGACCGGGGAGCTGTTTTTT
TRBV7-8	TRBD1	TRBJ1-4	NA	CASSLAAGTGSVGIGEKLFF	TGTGCCAGCAGCTTAGCCGCCGGGACAGGGTCGGTTGGGATCGGTGAAAAACTGTTTTTT
TRBV10-3	NA	TRBJ1-2	few	CATLATGLGGGNYGYTF	TGTGCCACCCTGGCTACGGGCCTCGGAGGGGGTAACTATGGCTACACCTTC
TRBV19	TRBD1	TRBJ2-1	few	CASSISGQGYNEQFF	TGTGCCAGTAGTATTTCCGGACAGGGATACAATGAGCAGTTCTTC
TRBV9	TRBD1	TRBJ2-7	few	CASSGRETGPYEQYF	TGTGCCAGCAGCGGTAGAGAGACAGGGCCCTACGAGCAGTACTTC
TRBV5-1	NA	TRBJ1-1	NA	CASSLAEEEITEAFF	TGCGCCAGCAGCTTGGCCGAGGAGGAGATCACTGAAGCTTTCTTT
TRBV6-2/TRBV6-3	TRBD2	TRBJ2-5	few	CASSLFREGETQYF	TGTGCCAGCAGTTTATTCCGGGAGGGAGAGACCCAGTACTTC
TRBV3-1	NA	TRBJ2-7	NA	CASSQEAEGDEQYF	TGTGCCAGCAGCCAAGAAGCGGAGGGAGACGAGCAGTACTTC
TRBV27	TRBD1	TRBJ1-2	few	CASSSRDRDNYGYTF	TGTGCCAGCAGTTCCAGGGACAGGGATAACTATGGCTACACCTTC
TRBV19	TRBD2	TRBJ2-7	NA	CASSGRLAGEYEQYF	TGTGCCAGTAGTGGCAGACTAGCGGGAGAATACGAGCAGTACTTC
TRBV7-6	TRBD1	TRBJ1-6	NA	CASSPWTGENSPLHF	TGTGCCAGCAGCCCCTGGACAGGGGAGAATTCACCCCTCCACTTT
TRBV10-3	TRBD1	TRBJ1-5	NA	CAISEPGTGVQPQHF	TGTGCCATCAGTGAGCCCGGGACAGGGGTCCAGCCCCAGCATTTT
TRBV24-1	TRBD2	TRBJ2-1	NA	CATSETSGPYNEQFF	TGTGCCACCAGTGAAACTAGCGGCCCTTACAATGAGCAGTTCTTC
TRBV5-1	NA	TRBJ1-1	NA	CASSLGQANTEAFF	TGCGCCAGCAGCTTGGGGCAGGCAAACACTGAAGCTTTCTTT
TRBV4-1	NA	TRBJ2-7	NA	CASSQEPRSYEQYF	TGCGCCAGCAGCCAAGAACCACGCTCCTACGAGCAGTACTTC
TRBV4-3	TRBD2	TRBJ2-1	NA	CASSQNKISGSTPYNEQFF	TGCGCCAGCAGCCAAAATAAGATTAGCGGGAGTACGCCCTACAATGAGCAGTTCTTC
TRBV9	NA	TRBJ1-1	few	CASSVGTMNTEAFF	TGTGCCAGCAGCGTTGGGACAATGAACACTGAAGCTTTCTTT
TRBV15	NA	TRBJ2-3	once	CATSRTHQFVDTDTQYF	TGTGCCACCAGCAGAACACATCAGTTCGTGGACACAGATACGCAGTATTTT
TRBV19	TRBD1	TRBJ2-1	NA	CASSHRDRAYNEQFF	TGTGCCAGTAGTCATCGGGACAGGGCCTACAATGAGCAGTTCTTC
TRBV18	NA	TRBJ2-1	NA	CASSPFLTRQGGRNEQFF	TGTGCCAGCTCACCGTTCCTCACTCGACAGGGAGGTCGCAATGAGCAGTTCTTC
TRBV20-1	NA	TRBJ2-7	NA	CSAKRTASYEQYF	TGCAGTGCTAAACGGACAGCCTCCTACGAGCAGTACTTC
TRBV4-1	NA	TRBJ1-1	few	CASSQVDMGFMNTEAFF	TGCGCCAGCAGCCAAGTGGACATGGGATTCATGAACACTGAAGCTTTCTTT
TRBV15	TRBD1	TRBJ2-2	once	CATSRDLGQGSAGELFF	TGTGCCACCAGCAGAGATCTGGGACAGGGGAGCGCCGGGGAGCTGTTTTTT
TRBV6-2/TRBV6-3	NA	TRBJ1-6	NA	CASSYGYRDNSPLHF	TGTGCCAGCAGTTATGGGTACCGAGATAATTCACCCCTCCACTTT
TRBV4-1	TRBD2	TRBJ2-3	NA	CASSPAGGQTQYF	TGCGCCAGCAGCCCAGCGGGGGGGCAAACGCAGTATTTT
TRBV29-1	NA	TRBJ2-3	few	CSVEAGPLDGTDTQYF	TGCAGCGTTGAAGCGGGACCCCTTGATGGCACAGATACGCAGTATTTT